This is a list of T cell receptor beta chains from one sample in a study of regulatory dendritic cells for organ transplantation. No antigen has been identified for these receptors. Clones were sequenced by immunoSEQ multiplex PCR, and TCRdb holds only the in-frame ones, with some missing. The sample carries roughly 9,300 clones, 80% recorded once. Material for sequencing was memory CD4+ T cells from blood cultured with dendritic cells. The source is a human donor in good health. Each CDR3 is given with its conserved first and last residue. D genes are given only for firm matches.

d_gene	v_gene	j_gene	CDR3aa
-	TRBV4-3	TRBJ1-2	CASSRDGGYTF
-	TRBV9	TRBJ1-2	CASSSVGGPYGYTF
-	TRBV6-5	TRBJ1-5	CASRPGGSGNQPQHF
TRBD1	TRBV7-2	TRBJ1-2	CASSLYGTGYGYTF
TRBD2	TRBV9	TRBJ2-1	CASSVSSGSGYNEQFF
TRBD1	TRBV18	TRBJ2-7	CASSPRRDRGVKQYF
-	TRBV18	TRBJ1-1	CASSPRQDFIEAFF
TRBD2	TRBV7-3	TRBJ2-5	CASSLGLGPQETQYF
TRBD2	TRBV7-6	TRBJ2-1	CASSPGRASGRLDEQFF
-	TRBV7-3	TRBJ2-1	CASSFGIRSSYNEQFF
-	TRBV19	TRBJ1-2	CASSINGNYGYTF
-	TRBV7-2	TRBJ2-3	CASSFRPNGDTQYF
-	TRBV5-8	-	CASSQWRGRPDEQYF
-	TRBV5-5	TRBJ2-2	CASSPGVGTRTMGGELFF
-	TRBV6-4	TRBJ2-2	CASSELAGTGELFF
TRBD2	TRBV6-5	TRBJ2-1	CASSYRWLAGRNEQFF
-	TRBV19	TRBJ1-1	CASSRTGREAFF
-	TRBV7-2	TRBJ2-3	CASSSLLSTDTQYF
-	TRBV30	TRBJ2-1	CAWSVNYPHEQFF
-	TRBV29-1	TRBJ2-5	CSVARGQETQYF
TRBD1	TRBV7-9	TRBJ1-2	CASSLYEGADYGYTF
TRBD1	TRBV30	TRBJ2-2	CAQRGRTDNTGELFF
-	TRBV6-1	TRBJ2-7	CASSDWGASYEQYF
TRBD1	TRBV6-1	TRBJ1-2	CASSEAGTGGYGYTF
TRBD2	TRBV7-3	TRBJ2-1	CASSQIGTSGVDSSYNEQFF
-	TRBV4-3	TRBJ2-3	CASSQEEYGTDTQYF
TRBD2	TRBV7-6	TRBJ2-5	CASSLGSPAGQETQYF
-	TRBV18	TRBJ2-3	CASSPPQGYTDTQYF
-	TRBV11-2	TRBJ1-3	CASSFRGQKGNTIYF
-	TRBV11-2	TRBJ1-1	CASSSFTGGTEAFF
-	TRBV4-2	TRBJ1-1	CASSMRGTEAFF
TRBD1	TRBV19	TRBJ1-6	CASSLRGPSSYNSPLHF
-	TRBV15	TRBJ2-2	CATSRDLWGSGELFF
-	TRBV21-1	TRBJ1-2	CASSKRGGYTF
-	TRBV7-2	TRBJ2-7	CASSYDATGVYEQYF
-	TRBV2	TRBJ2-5	CASSESMRGETQYF
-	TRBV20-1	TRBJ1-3	CSAHGGNTIYF
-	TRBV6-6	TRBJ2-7	CASSYVGNEQYF
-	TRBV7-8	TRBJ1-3	CASSSTRRQYLYF
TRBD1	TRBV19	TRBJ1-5	CASSRGTGSQPQHF
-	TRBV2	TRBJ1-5	CASSGEGDQPQHF
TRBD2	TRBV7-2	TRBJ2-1	CASSPGLAANNEQFF
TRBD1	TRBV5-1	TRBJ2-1	CASSLGQGSEQFF
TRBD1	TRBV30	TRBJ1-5	CAWSGQGNRPQHF
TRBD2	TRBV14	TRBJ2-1	CASSQDRGLAGGLVGNEQFF
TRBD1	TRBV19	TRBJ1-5	CASTPGTASNQPQHF
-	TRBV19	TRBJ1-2	CASSIPGVGSYGYTF
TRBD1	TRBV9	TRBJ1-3	CASSVAGQGLSGNTIYF
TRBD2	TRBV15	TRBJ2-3	CATSRELAGGGDTQYF
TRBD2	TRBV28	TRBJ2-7	CASSSLSGTPYEQYF
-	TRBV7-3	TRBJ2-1	CASSLSSYNEQFF
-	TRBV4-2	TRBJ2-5	CASSHTQGQETQYF
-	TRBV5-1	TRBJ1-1	CASSLALSGREAFF
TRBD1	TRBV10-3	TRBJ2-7	CAISGTGTGAYEQYF
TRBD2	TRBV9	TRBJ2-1	CASSVTSLAGGEQFF
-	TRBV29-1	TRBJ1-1	CSVGAGWGMNTEAFF
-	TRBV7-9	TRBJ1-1	CASSLWGSVWGGRTEAFF
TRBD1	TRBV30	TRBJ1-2	CACTGTGEGKGYTF
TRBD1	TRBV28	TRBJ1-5	CASNKFGQGKGFGNSNQPQHF